This T cell receptor (beta chain) was captured by sequencing in a study of T cell responses to AZD1222 COVID-19 vaccine. General study results and limits: Close to half of all spike-specific TCRs reportedly target regions of the variants that are unmutated. The repertoires were collected only after the peak T cell response. Mapped onto spike, vaccine-associated CD4 TCRs spanned it and were dominant at 160-218 and 743-854.

Second-dose timings of about 4 or about 12 weeks were pooled. With 5 bases removed from V and 2 bases from J, the gap between germline ends came to 13 bases. The CDR3 is made up of 15 amino acids. Per the germline V gene, CDR1 is SGHTA and CDR2 is FQGNSA. Assay used: immunoSEQ multiplex PCR; TCRdb lists only in-frame clones, some missing. The table lists 110,000 to 150,000 clones, around 89% of them singletons. A note on this clone: The antigen remains unidentified.

Material: peripheral blood, obtained 28 days after the second AZD1222 dose. The sequence derives from an adult who received the AZD1222 COVID-19 vaccine. J is TRBJ1-5 and V is TRBV7-2, with D perhaps TRBD1 (6 bases). Here the CDR3 reads CASSAQGMGNQPQHF. The CDR3 DNA is TGTGCCAGCAGCGCCCAGGGGATGGGCAATCAGCCCCAGCATTTT.